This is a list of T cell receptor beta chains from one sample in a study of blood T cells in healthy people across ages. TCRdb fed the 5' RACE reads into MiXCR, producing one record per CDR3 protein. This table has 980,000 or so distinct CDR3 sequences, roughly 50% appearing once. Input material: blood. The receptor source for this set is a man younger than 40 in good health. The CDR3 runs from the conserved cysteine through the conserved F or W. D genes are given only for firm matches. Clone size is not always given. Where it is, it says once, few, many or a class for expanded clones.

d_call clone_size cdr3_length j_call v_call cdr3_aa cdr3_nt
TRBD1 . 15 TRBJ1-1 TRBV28 CASSRIAGTDGEAFF TGTGCCAGCAGCCGAATCGCCGGGACAGACGGTGAAGCTTTCTTT
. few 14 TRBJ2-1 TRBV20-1 CSARFGSGYNEQFF TGCAGTGCTAGATTCGGTAGCGGATACAATGAGCAGTTCTTC
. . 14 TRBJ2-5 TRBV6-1 CASSERSRRETQYF TGTGCCAGCAGTGAACGTTCACGTCGTGAGACCCAGTACTTC
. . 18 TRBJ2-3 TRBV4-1 CASSQDRKASRGTDTQYF TGCGCCAGCAGCCAAGATAGGAAGGCTTCAAGAGGGACAGATACGCAGTATTTT
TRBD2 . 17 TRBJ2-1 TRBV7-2 CASSLVAGGRRYNEQFF TGTGCCAGCAGCTTAGTAGCGGGGGGGCGTAGATACAATGAGCAGTTCTTC
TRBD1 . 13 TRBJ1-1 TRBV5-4 CVGRGQGRTEAFF TGTGTCGGGCGAGGACAGGGGAGGACTGAAGCTTTCTTT
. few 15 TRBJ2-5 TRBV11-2 CASSLSIWYQETQYF TGTGCCAGCAGCTTATCTATCTGGTACCAAGAGACCCAGTACTTC
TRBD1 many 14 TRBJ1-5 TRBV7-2 CASSLAGDRQPQHF TGTGCCAGCAGCTTAGCCGGGGACAGACAGCCCCAGCATTTT
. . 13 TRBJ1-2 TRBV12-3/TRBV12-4 CASSFLQTYGYTF TGTGCCAGCAGTTTCCTACAGACCTATGGCTACACCTTC
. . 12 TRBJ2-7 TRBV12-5 CASQGVPNEQYF TGTGCTAGCCAAGGGGTACCAAACGAGCAGTACTTC
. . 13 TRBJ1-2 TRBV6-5 CASGVGKLSGYTF TGTGCCAGTGGCGTAGGGAAGCTGTCTGGCTACACCTTC
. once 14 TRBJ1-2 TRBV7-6 CASSLVPGSQDYTF TGTGCCAGCAGCTTAGTCCCGGGCTCTCAGGACTACACCTTC
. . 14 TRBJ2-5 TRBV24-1 CATSVPGSRNEQYF TGTGCCACCAGTGTTCCGGGGTCACGCAATGAGCAGTACTTC
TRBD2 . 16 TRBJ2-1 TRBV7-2 CASRGTSGNTYNEQFF TGTGCCAGCAGGGGGACTAGCGGTAATACCTACAATGAGCAGTTCTTC
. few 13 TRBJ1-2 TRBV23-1 CASTQPGPYGYTF TGCGCCAGCACCCAACCTGGACCCTATGGCTACACCTTC
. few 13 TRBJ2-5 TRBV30 CAWRKTPQETQYF TGTGCCTGGAGAAAGACTCCCCAAGAGACCCAGTACTTC
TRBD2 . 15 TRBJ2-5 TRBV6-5 CASSTQTSGQETQYF TGTGCCAGCAGTACCCAGACTAGCGGCCAAGAGACCCAGTACTTC
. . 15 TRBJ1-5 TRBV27 CASSSSAGLGQPQHF TGTGCCAGCAGTTCGTCGGCGGGACTCGGTCAGCCCCAGCATTTT
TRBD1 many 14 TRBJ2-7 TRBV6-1 CASKRQGATYEQYF TGTGCCAGCAAGAGACAGGGGGCTACCTACGAGCAGTACTTC
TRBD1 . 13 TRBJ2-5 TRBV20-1 CSARGRQGETQYF TGCAGTGCTAGAGGCCGACAGGGAGAGACCCAGTACTTC
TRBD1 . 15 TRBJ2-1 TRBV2 CASSEEGQGFNEQFF TGTGCCAGCAGTGAAGAAGGACAGGGCTTCAATGAGCAGTTCTTC
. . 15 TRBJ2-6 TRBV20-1 CSALSWGSGANALTF TGCAGTGCCTTGTCTTGGGGTTCAGGGGCCAACGCCCTGACTTTC
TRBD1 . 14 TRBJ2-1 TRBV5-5 CASRAGQGWHEQFF TGTGCCAGCAGAGCGGGACAGGGGTGGCATGAGCAGTTCTTC
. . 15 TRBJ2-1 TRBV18 CASSPNRVVHNEQFF TGTGCCAGCTCACCAAACAGGGTAGTCCACAATGAGCAGTTCTTC
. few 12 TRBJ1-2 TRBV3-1 CASSQRVYGYTF TGTGCCAGCAGCCAGCGAGTCTATGGCTACACCTTC
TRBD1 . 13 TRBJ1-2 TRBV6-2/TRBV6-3 CASGQGAEGGYTF TGTGCCAGCGGACAGGGGGCTGAAGGCGGCTACACCTTC
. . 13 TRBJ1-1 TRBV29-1 CSGEPRATTGAFF TGCAGCGGTGAACCCAGGGCTACCACTGGAGCTTTCTTT
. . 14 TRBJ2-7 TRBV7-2 CASSLRGAMNEQYF TGTGCCAGCAGCCTCCGTGGGGCCATGAACGAGCAGTACTTC
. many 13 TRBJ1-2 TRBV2 CASSREANYGYTF TGTGCCAGTTCGAGGGAAGCGAACTATGGCTACACCTTC